The present TCR beta chain was sequenced within a study of somatic mutations in cytotoxic T cells in rheumatoid arthritis. Study conclusions and caveats: CD8+ clonality rose with age in rheumatoid arthritis patients, not healthy controls.

This CDR3 spans 16 amino acids. Germline V lookup: CDR1 MRHNA, CDR2 SNTAGT. Trimming left V 0 bases short and J 2 bases short, with 14 bases between. Regarding this clone: Its antigen is not known.

TCRdb keeps only in-frame clones here, not all; method: immunoSEQ multiplex PCR. Of 6,800 or so clones listed, 75% to 90% are singletons. Sequencing input: CD8+ T cells sorted from blood. The sequence came from a man in his forties or fifties with rheumatoid arthritis. The V gene is TRBV6-4, the J gene TRBJ2-7, with D possibly being TRBD1 (6 bases). DNA of the CDR3: TGTGCCAGCAGTGACTCGAAGGGGGTCCCCACCTACGAGCAGTACGTC. Translation: CASSDSKGVPTYEQYV.